Only one count was recorded for the clone carrying this TCR beta chain. This CDR3 spans 12 amino acids. Germline CDR1 SGHAT, CDR2 FQNNGV. The V gene lost 1 base and the J gene lost 5 bases, with 6 bases spanning the gap. The source of the sample is a study of sequential checkpoint blockade in melanoma. About the study: Patients were randomized 1:1 to nivolumab-then-ipilimumab or ipilimumab-then-nivolumab first-line.

Treatment defined: randomized to nivolumab then ipilimumab (arm A) or the reverse (arm B). Sorted cells were live CD3+CD8+, lacking CD19 and CD56, from PBMCs. Here immunoSEQ multiplex PCR was the method, and the copy in TCRdb shows in-frame clones only, minus some. In the table there are around 19,000 clones, approximately 72% of which are singletons. This receptor was obtained from a human donor with melanoma. The sample was CD8+ T cells sorted from blood (inferred from file names), taken from a patient given nivolumab and ipilimumab in sequence. The chain joins TRBV11-2 to TRBJ2-7; possibly TRBD1 for D (5 bases). CDR3 coding DNA: TGTGCCAGCAGCTTAGGACAGAACGAGCAGTACTTC. Encoded protein: CASSLGQNEQYF.